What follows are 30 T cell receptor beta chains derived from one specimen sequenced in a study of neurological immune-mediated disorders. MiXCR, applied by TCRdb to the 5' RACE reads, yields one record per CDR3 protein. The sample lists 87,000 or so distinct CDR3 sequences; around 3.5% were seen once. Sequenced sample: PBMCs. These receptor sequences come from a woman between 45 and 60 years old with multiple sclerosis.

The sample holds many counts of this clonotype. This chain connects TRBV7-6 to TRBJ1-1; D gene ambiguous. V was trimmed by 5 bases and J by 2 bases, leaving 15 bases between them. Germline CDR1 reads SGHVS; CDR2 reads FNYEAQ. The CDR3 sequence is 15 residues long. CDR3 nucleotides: TGTGCCAGCAGCCTAGACTCGTACAGCAACACTGAAGCTTTCTTT. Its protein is CASSLDSYSNTEAFF.

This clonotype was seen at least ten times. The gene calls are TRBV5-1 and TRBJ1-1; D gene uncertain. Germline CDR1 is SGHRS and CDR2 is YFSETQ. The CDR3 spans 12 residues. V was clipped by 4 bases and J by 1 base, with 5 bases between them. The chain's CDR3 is CASSQENTEAFF. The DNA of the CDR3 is TGCGCCAGCAGCCAGGAGAACACTGAAGCTTTCTTT.

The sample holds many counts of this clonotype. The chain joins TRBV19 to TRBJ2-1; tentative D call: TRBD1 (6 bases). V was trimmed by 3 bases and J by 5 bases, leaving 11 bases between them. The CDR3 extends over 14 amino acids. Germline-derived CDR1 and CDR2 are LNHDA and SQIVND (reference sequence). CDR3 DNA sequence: TGTGCCAGTAGTATCAGGGGTCCCCACAATGAGCAGTTCTTC. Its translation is CASSIRGPHNEQFF.

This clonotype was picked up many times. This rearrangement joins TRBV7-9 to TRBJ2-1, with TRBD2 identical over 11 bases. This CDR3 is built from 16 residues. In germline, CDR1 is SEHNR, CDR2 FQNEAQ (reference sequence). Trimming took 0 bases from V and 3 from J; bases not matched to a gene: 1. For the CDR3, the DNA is TGTGCCAGCAGCTTAGCGGGGACTAGCGGCTACAATGAGCAGTTCTTC. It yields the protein CASSLAGTSGYNEQFF.

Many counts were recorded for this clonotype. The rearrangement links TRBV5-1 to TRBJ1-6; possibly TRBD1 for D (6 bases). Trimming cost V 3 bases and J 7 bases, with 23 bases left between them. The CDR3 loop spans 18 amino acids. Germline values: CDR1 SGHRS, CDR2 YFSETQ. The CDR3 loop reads CASSSGVFGGLTNSPLHF. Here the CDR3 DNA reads TGCGCCAGCAGCTCGGGGGTGTTTGGGGGGCTCACCAATTCACCCCTCCACTTT.

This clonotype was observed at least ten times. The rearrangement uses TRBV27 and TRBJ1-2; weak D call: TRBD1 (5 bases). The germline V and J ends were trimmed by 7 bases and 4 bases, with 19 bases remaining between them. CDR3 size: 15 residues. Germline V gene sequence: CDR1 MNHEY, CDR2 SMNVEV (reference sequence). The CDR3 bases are TGTGCCAGCACTTCTCTCACCACTGGGGGCTATGGCTACACCTTC. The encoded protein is CASTSLTTGGYGYTF.

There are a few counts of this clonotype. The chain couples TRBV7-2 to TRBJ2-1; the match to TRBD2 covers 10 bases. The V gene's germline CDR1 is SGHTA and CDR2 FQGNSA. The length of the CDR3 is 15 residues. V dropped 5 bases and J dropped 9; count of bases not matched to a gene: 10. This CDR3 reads CASSASGGARGEQFF. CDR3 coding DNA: TGTGCCAGCAGCGCCAGCGGGGGGGCTAGGGGTGAGCAGTTCTTC. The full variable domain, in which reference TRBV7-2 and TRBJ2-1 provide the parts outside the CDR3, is GAGVSQSPSNKVTEKGKDVELRCDPISGHTALYWYRQSLGQGLEFLIYFQGNSAPDKSGLPSDRFSAERTGGSVSTLTIQRTQQEDSAVYLCASSASGGARGEQFFGPGTRLTVL.

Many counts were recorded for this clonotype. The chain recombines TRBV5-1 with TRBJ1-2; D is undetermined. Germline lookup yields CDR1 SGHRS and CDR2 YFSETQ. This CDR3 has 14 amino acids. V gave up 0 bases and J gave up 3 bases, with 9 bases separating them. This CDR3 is CASSLGLGDYGYTF. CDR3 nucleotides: TGCGCCAGCAGCTTGGGGTTGGGCGACTATGGCTACACCTTC.

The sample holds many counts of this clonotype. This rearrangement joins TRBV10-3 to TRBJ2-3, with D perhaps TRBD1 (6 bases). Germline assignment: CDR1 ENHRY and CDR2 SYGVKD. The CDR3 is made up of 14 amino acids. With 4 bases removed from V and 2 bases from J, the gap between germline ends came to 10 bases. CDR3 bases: TGTGCCATCAGTGGGGGGCTTTCCACAGATACGCAGTATTTT. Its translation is CAISGGLSTDTQYF.

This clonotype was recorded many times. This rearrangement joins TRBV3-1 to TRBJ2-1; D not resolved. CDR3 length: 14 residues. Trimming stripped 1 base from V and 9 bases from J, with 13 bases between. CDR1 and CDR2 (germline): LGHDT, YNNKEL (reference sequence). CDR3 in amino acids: CASSQGSESGEQFF. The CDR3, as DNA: TGTGCCAGCAGCCAAGGATCAGAGTCCGGTGAGCAGTTCTTC.

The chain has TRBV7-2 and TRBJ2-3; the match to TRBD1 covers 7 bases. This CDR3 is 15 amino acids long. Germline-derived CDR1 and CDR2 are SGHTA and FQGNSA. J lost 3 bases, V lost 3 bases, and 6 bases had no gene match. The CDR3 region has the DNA TGTGCCAGCAGCTTCCCAGACAGGGCTACAGATACGCAGTATTTT. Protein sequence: CASSFPDRATDTQYF. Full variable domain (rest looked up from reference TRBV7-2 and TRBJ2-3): GAGVSQSPSNKVTEKGKDVELRCDPISGHTALYWYRQSLGQGLEFLIYFQGNSAPDKSGLPSDRFSAERTGGSVSTLTIQRTQQEDSAVYLCASSFPDRATDTQYFGPGTRLTVL.

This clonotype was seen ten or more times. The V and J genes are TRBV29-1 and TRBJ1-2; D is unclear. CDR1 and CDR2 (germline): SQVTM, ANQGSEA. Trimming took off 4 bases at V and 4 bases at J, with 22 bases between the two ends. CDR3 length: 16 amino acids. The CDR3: CSVGQPTLTSGYGYTF. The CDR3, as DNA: TGCAGCGTTGGTCAACCGACCCTAACTTCCGGCTATGGCTACACCTTC.

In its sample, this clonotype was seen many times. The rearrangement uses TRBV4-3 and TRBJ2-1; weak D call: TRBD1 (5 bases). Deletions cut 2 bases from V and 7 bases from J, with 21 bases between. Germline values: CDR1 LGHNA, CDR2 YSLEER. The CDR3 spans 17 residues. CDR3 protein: CASSQYLSRQGRNEQFF. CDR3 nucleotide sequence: TGCGCCAGCAGCCAATATCTCTCGCGGCAGGGTAGGAATGAGCAGTTCTTC.

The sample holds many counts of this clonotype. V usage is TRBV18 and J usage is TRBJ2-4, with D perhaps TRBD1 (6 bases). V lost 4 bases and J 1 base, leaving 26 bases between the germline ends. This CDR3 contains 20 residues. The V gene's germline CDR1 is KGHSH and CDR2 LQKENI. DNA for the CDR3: TGTGCCAGCTCACATAGGGACGAGGCGAGGGGGTACGTGGCCAAAAACATTCAGTACTTC. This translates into CASSHRDEARGYVAKNIQYF.

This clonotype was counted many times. CDR3 nucleotide sequence: TGTGCCAGCAGCTTAGGGGTGGCGCGGGGGGCCGGCTCCTACAATGAGCAGTTCTTC. Translation gives CASSLGVARGAGSYNEQFF. V gene TRBV7-9 combines with J gene TRBJ2-1; 8 nucleotides line up with TRBD2. J lost 0 bases, V lost 1 base, and 11 bases had no gene match. Germline loops: CDR1 SEHNR, CDR2 FQNEAQ (reference sequence). The CDR3 is made up of 19 amino acids.

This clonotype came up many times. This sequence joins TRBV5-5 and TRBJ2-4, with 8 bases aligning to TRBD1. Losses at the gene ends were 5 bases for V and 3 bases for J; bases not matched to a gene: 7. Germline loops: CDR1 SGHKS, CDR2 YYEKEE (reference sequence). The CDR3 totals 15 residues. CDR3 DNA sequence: TGTGCCAGCAGTTCAGGGGGCTATGACAAAAACATTCAGTACTTC. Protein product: CASSSGGYDKNIQYF.

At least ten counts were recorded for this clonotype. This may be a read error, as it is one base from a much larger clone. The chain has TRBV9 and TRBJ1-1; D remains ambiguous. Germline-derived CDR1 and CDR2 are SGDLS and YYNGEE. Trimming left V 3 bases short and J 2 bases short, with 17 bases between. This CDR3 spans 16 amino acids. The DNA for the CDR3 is TGTGCCAGCAGCGCCGAACCGGGAAAGGGAAACACTGAAGCTTTCTTT. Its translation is CASSAEPGKGNTEAFF. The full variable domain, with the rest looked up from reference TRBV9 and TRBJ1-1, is DSGVTQTPKHLITATGQRVTLRCSPRSGDLSVYWYQQSLDQGLQFLIQYYNGEERAKGNILERFSAQQFPDLHSELNLSSLELGDSALYFCASSAEPGKGNTEAFFGQGTRLTVV.

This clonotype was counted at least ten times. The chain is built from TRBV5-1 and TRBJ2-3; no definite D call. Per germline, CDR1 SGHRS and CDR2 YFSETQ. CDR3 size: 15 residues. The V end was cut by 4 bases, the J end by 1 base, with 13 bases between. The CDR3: CASSPPRAGTDTQYF. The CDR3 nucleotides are TGCGCCAGCAGCCCACCGCGCGCGGGCACAGATACGCAGTATTTT. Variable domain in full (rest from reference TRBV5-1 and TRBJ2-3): KAGVTQTPRYLIKTRGQQVTLSCSPISGHRSVSWYQQTPGQGLQFLFEYFSETQRNKGNFPGRFSGRQFSNSRSEMNVSTLELGDSALYLCASSPPRAGTDTQYFGPGTRLTVL.

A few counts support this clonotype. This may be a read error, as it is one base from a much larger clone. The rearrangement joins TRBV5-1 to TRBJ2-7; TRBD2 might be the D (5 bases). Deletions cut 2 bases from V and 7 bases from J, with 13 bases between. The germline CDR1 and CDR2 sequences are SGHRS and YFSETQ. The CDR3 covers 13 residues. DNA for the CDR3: TGCGCCAGCAGCTTTTTGCGGGCCCAAGAGCAGTACTTC. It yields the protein CASSFLRAQEQYF.

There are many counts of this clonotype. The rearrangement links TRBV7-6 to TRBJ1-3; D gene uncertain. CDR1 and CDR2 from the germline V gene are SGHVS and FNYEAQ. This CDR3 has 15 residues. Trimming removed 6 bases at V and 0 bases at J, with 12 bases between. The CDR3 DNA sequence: TGTGCCAGCAGTACTTGGGCAGACTCTGGAAACACCATATATTTT. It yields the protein CASSTWADSGNTIYF.

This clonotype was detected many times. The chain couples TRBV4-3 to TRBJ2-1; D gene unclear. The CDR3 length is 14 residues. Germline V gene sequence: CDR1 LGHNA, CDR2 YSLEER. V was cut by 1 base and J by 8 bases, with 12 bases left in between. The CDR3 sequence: CASSQGHTNDEQFF. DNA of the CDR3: TGCGCCAGCAGCCAAGGCCATACCAACGATGAGCAGTTCTTC.

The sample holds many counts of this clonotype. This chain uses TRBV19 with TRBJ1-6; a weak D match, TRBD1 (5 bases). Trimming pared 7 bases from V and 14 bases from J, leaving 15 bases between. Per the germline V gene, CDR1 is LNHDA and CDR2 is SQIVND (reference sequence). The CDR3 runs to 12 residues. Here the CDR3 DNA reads TGTGCCAGTACCTATCTGGGGGGGACCCTCCACTTT. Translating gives CASTYLGGTLHF.

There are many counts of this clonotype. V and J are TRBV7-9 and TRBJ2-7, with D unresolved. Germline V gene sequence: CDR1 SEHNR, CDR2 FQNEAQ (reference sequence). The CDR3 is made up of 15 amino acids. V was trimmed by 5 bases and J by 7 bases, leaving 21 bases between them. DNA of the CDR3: TGTGCCAGCAGCCCCAACGCGGTAATCTCTGGGGAGCAGTACTTC. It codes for CASSPNAVISGEQYF.

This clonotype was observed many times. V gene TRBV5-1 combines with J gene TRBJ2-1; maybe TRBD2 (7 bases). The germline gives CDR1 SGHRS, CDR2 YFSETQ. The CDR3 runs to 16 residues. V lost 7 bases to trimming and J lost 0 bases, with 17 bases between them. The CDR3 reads CASALGGLSSYNEQFF. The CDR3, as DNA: TGCGCCAGCGCTTTGGGGGGGCTATCCTCCTACAATGAGCAGTTCTTC.

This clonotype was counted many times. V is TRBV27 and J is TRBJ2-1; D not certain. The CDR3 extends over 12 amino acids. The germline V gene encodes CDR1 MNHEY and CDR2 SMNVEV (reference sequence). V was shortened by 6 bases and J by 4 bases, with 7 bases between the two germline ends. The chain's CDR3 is CASRDGYNEQFF. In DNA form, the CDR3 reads TGTGCCAGCAGGGACGGTTACAATGAGCAGTTCTTC.

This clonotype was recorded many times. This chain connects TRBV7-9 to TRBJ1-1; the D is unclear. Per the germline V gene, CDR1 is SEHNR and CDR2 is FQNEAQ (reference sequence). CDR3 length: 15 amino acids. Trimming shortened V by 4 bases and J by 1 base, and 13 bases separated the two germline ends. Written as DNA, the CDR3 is TGTGCCAGCAGCTCCTCATATCGGGGGAACACTGAAGCTTTCTTT. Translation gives CASSSSYRGNTEAFF.

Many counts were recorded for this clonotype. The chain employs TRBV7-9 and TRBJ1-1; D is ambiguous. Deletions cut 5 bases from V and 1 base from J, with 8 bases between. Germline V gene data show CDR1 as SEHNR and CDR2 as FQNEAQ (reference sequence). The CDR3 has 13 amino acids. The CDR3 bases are TGTGCCAGCAGCACCGCAGGGAACACTGAAGCTTTCTTT. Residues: CASSTAGNTEAFF.

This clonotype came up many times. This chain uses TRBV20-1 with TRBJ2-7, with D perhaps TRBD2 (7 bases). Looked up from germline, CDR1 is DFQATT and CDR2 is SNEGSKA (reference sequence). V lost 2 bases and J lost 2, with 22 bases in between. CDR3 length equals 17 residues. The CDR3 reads CSARSAAAGALAYEQYF. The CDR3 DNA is TGCAGTGCTAGAAGTGCGGCGGCGGGGGCCTTAGCCTACGAGCAGTACTTC.

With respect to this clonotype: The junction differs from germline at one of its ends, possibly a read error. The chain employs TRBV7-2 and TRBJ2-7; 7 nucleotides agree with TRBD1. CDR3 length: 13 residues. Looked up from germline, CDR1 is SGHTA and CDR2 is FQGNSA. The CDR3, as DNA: TGTGCCAGCAGCCGAAAGACAGGGTACGAGAAGTACTTC. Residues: CASSRKTGYEKYF.

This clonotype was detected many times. CDR3 sequence reads: CASEPGQGNYNEQFF. CDR3 bases: TGTGCCAGCGAACCGGGACAGGGAAACTACAATGAGCAGTTCTTC. This rearrangement joins TRBV5-5 to TRBJ2-1; 9 bases line up with TRBD1. Trimming at V came to 7 bases and at J to 3 bases, leaving 8 bases not matched to a gene. Germline V gene lookup returns CDR1 SGHKS and CDR2 YYEKEE (reference sequence). The CDR3 runs to 15 residues.